The entry that follows covers one TCR beta chain sequence. As yet, its antigen is unknown. PCR primers comprised 60 Vbeta and 13 Jbeta primers. Assay: immunoSEQ multiplex PCR; the TCRdb copy retains only in-frame clones and omits some. The repertoire holds roughly 110,000 clones, with around 70% as singletons. This sample was included in a study of cytomegalovirus exposure and HLA in healthy donors. Study results and caveats: As was reported, the HLA-A and HLA-B alleles of most subjects were accurately predicted from TCR beta sequences.

V was shortened by 6 bases and J by 2 bases, with 13 bases between the two germline ends. The CDR3 totals 14 residues. CDR1 and CDR2 from the germline V gene are MDHEN and SYDVKM. The V call is TRBV28, the J call TRBJ1-2; D uncertain. The specimen was PBMCs. This clonotype was obtained from a man between 25 and 39 years old in good health and CMV-seropositive. The CDR3, as DNA: TGTGCCAGCAGCCTCCGGAGGGAGAACTATGGCTACACCTTC. This sequence encodes CASSLRRENYGYTF.